The 19 T cell receptor beta chains presented below share a single source sample, sequenced in a study of cytomegalovirus exposure and HLA in healthy donors. With 60 Vbeta and 13 Jbeta primers, the PCR was carried out. Profiled with immunoSEQ multiplex PCR; TCRdb holds only in-frame clones, not every one. The table lists approximately 79,000 clones, around three quarters of them singletons, with 22% in the top ten. The specimen was PBMCs. Every receptor here comes from a woman aged 40 to 49 in good health and CMV-seropositive.

The chain joins TRBV30 to TRBJ1-1; TRBD1 agrees at 11 bases. Germline loops: CDR1 GTSNPN, CDR2 SVGIG (reference sequence). The CDR3 totals 14 residues. J was trimmed by 5 bases and V by 2 bases; bases with no gene match: 4. The CDR3 coding sequence is TGTGCCTGGAGTCCCGGGACAGGGGGGACTGAAGCTTTCTTT. This translates into CAWSPGTGGTEAFF.

This chain links TRBV13 with TRBJ1-3; TRBD1 might be the D (5 bases). V gave up 5 bases and J gave up 0 bases, with 8 bases separating them. The CDR3 consists of 14 residues. Germline V gene lookup returns CDR1 PRHDT and CDR2 FYEKMQ (reference sequence). CDR3 loop: CASSAGFSGNTIYF. CDR3 DNA sequence: TGTGCCAGCAGCGCAGGGTTCTCTGGAAACACCATATATTTT.

The chain carries TRBV6-6 and TRBJ2-7; 12 positions match TRBD1. After removal of 5 bases from V and 12 bases from J, the junction contained 17 bases not matched to a gene. The CDR3 runs 16 residues. Germline CDR1 is MNHNY and CDR2 is SVGAGI (reference sequence). The CDR3 sequence is CASSPDRGQGASRTYF. In DNA form, the CDR3 reads TGTGCCAGCAGTCCTGACAGGGGACAGGGGGCGAGTCGTACGTACTTC.

The V gene is TRBV7-8, the J gene TRBJ2-1; weak D call: TRBD2 (6 bases). V dropped 9 bases and J dropped 1 base, with 16 bases sitting between them. The CDR3 runs to 15 residues. CDR1 and CDR2 (germline): SGHVS, FQNEAQ. The CDR3 is CASARRDGSYNEQFF. The CDR3, as DNA: TGTGCCAGTGCCCGGAGGGACGGGTCCTACAATGAGCAGTTCTTC.

V is TRBV4-1 and J is TRBJ2-1; 9 bases are a match to TRBD1. CDR3 size: 16 residues. V shed 0 bases and J 3 bases; nucleotides not matched to a gene: 3. CDR1 is MGHRA, CDR2 YSYEKL, per germline. The CDR3 DNA follows: TGCGCCAGCAGCCAAGAGGGACAGGGCAACTACAATGAGCAGTTCTTC. Amino acids: CASSQEGQGNYNEQFF.

This chain links TRBV5-6 with TRBJ2-3; 8 bases line up with TRBD2. This CDR3 contains 14 residues. Germline values: CDR1 SGHDT, CDR2 YYEEEE. Trimming took 4 bases from V and 1 from J; bases not matched to a gene: 2. The CDR3 region has the DNA TGTGCCAGCAGCAAGGGACTAGGCACAGATACGCAGTATTTT. Encoded protein: CASSKGLGTDTQYF.

V is TRBV9 and J is TRBJ1-6; no definite D call. The CDR3 spans 14 residues. Between the trimmed V and J ends, which lost 2 bases and 7 bases, there was a span of 10 bases. The V gene's germline CDR1 is SGDLS and CDR2 YYNGEE. CDR3 sequence: CASSVGGMNSPLHF. CDR3 sequence (DNA): TGTGCCAGCAGCGTCGGCGGGATGAATTCACCCCTCCACTTT.

The chain couples TRBV6-1 to TRBJ2-7; 7 bases line up with TRBD1. Germline trimming cut 4 bases from V and 1 base from J; bases unmatched to any gene: 4. The CDR3 length is 14 residues. Germline V gene data show CDR1 as MNHNS and CDR2 as SASEGT. The CDR3 sequence: CASSAGQPSYEQYF. The DNA of the CDR3 is TGTGCCAGCAGTGCGGGACAGCCATCCTACGAGCAGTACTTC.

The V and J genes are TRBV6-5 and TRBJ2-7; 12 bases line up with TRBD1. V was clipped by 2 bases and J by 4 bases; unmatched bases: 6. This CDR3 comprises 16 residues. CDR1 is MNHEY and CDR2 is SVGAGI in the germline V gene. CDR3 DNA: TGTGCCAGCAGTTACGGGACAGGGGGCGCTTCTTACGAGCAGTACTTC. Translating gives CASSYGTGGASYEQYF.

J is TRBJ1-5 and V is TRBV2; a possible D gene is TRBD1 (5 bases). Germline CDR1 is SNHLY and CDR2 is FYNNEI. The CDR3 totals 19 residues. CDR3 residues: CASWAQKGEAAYSNQPQHF. Written as DNA, the CDR3 is TGTGCTAGTTGGGCTCAAAAAGGGGAGGCGGCATATAGCAATCAGCCCCAGCATTTT. The full variable domain, rest sourced from reference TRBV2 and TRBJ1-5, is EPEVTQTPSHQVTQMGQEVILRCVPISNHLYFYWYRQILGQKVEFLVSFYNNEISEKSEIFDDQFSVERPDGSNFTLKIRSTKLEDSAMYFCASWAQKGEAAYSNQPQHFGDGTRLSIL.

This clone was counted a single time. The chain recombines TRBV5-5 with TRBJ1-1; D may be TRBD1 (5 bases). Trimming removed 4 bases from V and 3 bases from J, with 16 bases in between. Germline V gene lookup returns CDR1 SGHKS and CDR2 YYEKEE (reference sequence). The CDR3 spans 15 residues. The CDR3 loop is CASSRGAGPDTEAFF. The CDR3 nucleotides read TGTGCCAGCAGCCGGGGCGCGGGGCCGGACACTGAAGCTTTCTTT.

This clone was observed a handful of times. The rearrangement joins TRBV5-1 to TRBJ2-5; perhaps TRBD1 as D (5 bases). CDR3 length: 17 amino acids. Trimming left V 0 bases short and J 4 bases short, with 19 bases between. CDR1 and CDR2 (germline): SGHRS, YFSETQ. The CDR3 DNA is TGCGCCAGCAGCTTGGGGGGCCGGGTTTCTGAGGCAGAGACCCAGTACTTC. Protein: CASSLGGRVSEAETQYF.

The chain has TRBV28 and TRBJ2-7; 9 bases line up with TRBD2. V trimming: 8 bases; J trimming: 1 base; junction bases outside the gene matches: 12. The CDR3 has 16 residues. Germline V lookup: CDR1 MDHEN, CDR2 SYDVKM. DNA for the CDR3: TGTGCCAGCCCACCAATGACTAGCGGACTATCCTACGAGCAGTACTTC. Translated: CASPPMTSGLSYEQYF. The full variable domain, its missing parts supplied by reference TRBV28 and TRBJ2-7, is DVKVTQSSRYLVKRTGEKVFLECVQDMDHENMFWYRQDPGLGLRLIYFSYDVKMKEKGDIPEGYSVSREKKERFSLILESASTNQTSMYLCASPPMTSGLSYEQYFGPGTRLTVT.

V usage is TRBV30 and J usage is TRBJ1-1, with D tentatively TRBD1 (6 bases). Germline V gives CDR1 GTSNPN, CDR2 SVGIG (reference sequence). Trimming left V 5 bases short and J 1 base short, with 11 bases between. This CDR3 spans 13 amino acids. Written as DNA, the CDR3 is TGTGCCTGGGGGAGGGGGAGGAACACTGAAGCTTTCTTT. Its translation: CAWGRGRNTEAFF.

This chain joins TRBV10-2 and TRBJ1-1; D is unclear. V gave up 7 bases and J gave up 5 bases, with 8 bases separating them. The CDR3 is 11 amino acids. Germline loops: CDR1 WSHSY, CDR2 SAAADI. CDR3 amino acids: CASKVRTEAFF. The CDR3 DNA is TGCGCCAGCAAAGTGCGGACTGAAGCTTTCTTT.

This clone was counted only a few times. The gene calls are TRBV18 and TRBJ1-4; D is uncertain. CDR3 length equals 16 residues. The germline V and J ends were trimmed by 3 bases and 0 bases, with 11 bases remaining between them. Germline assignment: CDR1 KGHSH and CDR2 LQKENI. CDR3 loop: CASSPYLDSTNEKLFF. The CDR3 DNA is TGTGCCAGCTCACCGTACCTGGACTCAACTAATGAAAAACTGTTTTTT.

The chain has TRBV30 and TRBJ1-2; 8 nucleotides line up with TRBD1. The CDR3 contains 13 residues. Trimming at V came to 0 bases and at J to 6 bases, leaving 3 bases not matched to a gene. The germline V gene has CDR1 GTSNPN and CDR2 SVGIG (reference sequence). CDR3 region: CAWSVAGGHGYTF. CDR3 nucleotides: TGTGCCTGGAGTGTAGCAGGGGGCCATGGCTACACCTTC.

This clone was found once. The chain recombines TRBV27 with TRBJ2-7; TRBD1 aligns across 7 bases. Germline V gene sequence: CDR1 MNHEY, CDR2 SMNVEV (reference sequence). This CDR3 comprises 14 residues. V was clipped by 2 bases and J by 6 bases; unmatched bases: 7. This CDR3 is CASSLGQGVPEQYF. Written as DNA, the CDR3 is TGTGCCAGCAGTTTAGGCCAGGGGGTACCCGAGCAGTACTTC.

Only one count was recorded for this clone. This chain joins TRBV5-1 and TRBJ2-3; 14 positions agree with TRBD2. Germline V gene lookup returns CDR1 SGHRS and CDR2 YFSETQ. V was clipped by 1 base and J by 3 bases; unmatched bases: 7. This CDR3 comprises 18 residues. This chain's CDR3 is CASSLLGTSGGLTDTQYF. CDR3 in DNA: TGCGCCAGCAGCTTGCTCGGGACTAGCGGGGGCCTAACAGATACGCAGTATTTT.